These 7 T cell receptor beta chains share one sample of origin, sequenced in a study of blood T cells in healthy people across ages. Next came a second PCR, run for about 7 to 11 cycles, which used a sample-barcoded 5' primer along with a J-beta primer mix. TCRdb re-derived calls from the 5' RACE reads in MiXCR, one entry per CDR3 protein. The table lists roughly 700,000 distinct CDR3 sequences, roughly 25% of them singletons. The data were also submitted as part of a second study, on T cells of mothers and their children.

Specimen: blood. These receptors were obtained from a boy between 10 and 17 years old in good health.

The chain links TRBV7-9 to TRBJ1-2, with TRBD1 matching over 10 bases. V lost 5 bases and J lost 3; bases outside the gene matches: 6. Germline V lookup: CDR1 SEHNR, CDR2 FQNEAQ (reference sequence). The CDR3 is 15 amino acids. This chain's CDR3 is CASSPGQGGYYGYTF. The CDR3 DNA reads TGTGCCAGCAGCCCAGGACAGGGGGGCTACTATGGCTACACCTTC.

This clonotype came up many times. The V call is TRBV7-2, the J call TRBJ1-1, with no clear D. V was clipped by 3 bases and J by 0 bases, with 5 bases between them. The germline V gene has CDR1 SGHTA and CDR2 FQGNSA. This CDR3 comprises 13 residues. The CDR3 here is CASSFSVNTEAFF. The CDR3 DNA sequence: TGTGCCAGCAGCTTCTCCGTGAACACTGAAGCTTTCTTT.

This clonotype was seen more than once but under ten times. The chain uses TRBV3-1 and TRBJ2-3, with a tentative D call TRBD1 (5 bases). V lost 3 bases, J lost 5 bases, and 12 bases lay in between. Germline CDR1 and CDR2: LGHDT and YNNKEL (reference sequence). This CDR3 contains 14 residues. The CDR3 DNA is TGTGCCAGCAGCCAGGGGCCTGCGGTAGATACGCAGTATTTT. Translating gives CASSQGPAVDTQYF.

CDR3 DNA sequence: TGTGCCAGCAGGAGGGGGACAGATAAAGCCTACGAGCAGTACTTC. Residues: CASRRGTDKAYEQYF. The chain uses TRBV6-6 and TRBJ2-7; 7 bases match TRBD1. This CDR3 region has 15 residues. V trimming: 6 bases; J trimming: 2 bases; junction bases outside the gene matches: 10. The germline V gene encodes CDR1 MNHNY and CDR2 SVGAGI (reference sequence).

The chain employs TRBV9 and TRBJ2-7; D tentatively reads TRBD1 or TRBD2 (5 bases each). The germline gives CDR1 SGDLS, CDR2 YYNGEE. CDR3 length: 15 amino acids. V was trimmed by 0 bases and J by 0 bases, leaving 10 bases between them. CDR3 region: CASSVGSGSSYEQYF. The DNA for the CDR3 is TGTGCCAGCAGCGTAGGTTCAGGGAGCTCCTACGAGCAGTACTTC.

The J gene is TRBJ2-1, the V gene TRBV5-1, with D possibly being TRBD2 (6 bases). The ends were cut back, 0 bases at V and 9 bases at J, with 19 bases in the middle. This CDR3 spans 16 amino acids. Germline lookup yields CDR1 SGHRS and CDR2 YFSETQ. The CDR3 DNA sequence: TGCGCCAGCAGCTTGGCCGCTTCGGAATGGCGGGGTGAGCAGTTCTTC. Its translation is CASSLAASEWRGEQFF.

The chain uses TRBV23-1 and TRBJ2-5, with D unresolved. TRBV23-1 is noted as an ORF with a role that remains uncertain. V lost 3 bases to trimming and J lost 3 bases, with 17 bases between them. The CDR3 extends over 16 amino acids. The CDR3, as DNA: TGCGCCAGCAGTCAGTGTCCGGATCACCCAAAAGAGACCCAGTACTTC. The encoded protein is CASSQCPDHPKETQYF.